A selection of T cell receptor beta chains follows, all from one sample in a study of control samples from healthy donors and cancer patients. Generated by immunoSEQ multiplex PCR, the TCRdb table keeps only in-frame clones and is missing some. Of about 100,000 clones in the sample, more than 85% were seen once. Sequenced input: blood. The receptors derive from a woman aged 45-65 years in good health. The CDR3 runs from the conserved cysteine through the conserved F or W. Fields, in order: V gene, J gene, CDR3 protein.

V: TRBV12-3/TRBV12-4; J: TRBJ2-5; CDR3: CASGHPGAQYF
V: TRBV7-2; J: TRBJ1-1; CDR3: CASSPYGGEAFF
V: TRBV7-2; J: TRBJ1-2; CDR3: CASSPKTGDDFDGYTF
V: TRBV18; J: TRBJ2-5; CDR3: CASSRISDGSVTARETQYF
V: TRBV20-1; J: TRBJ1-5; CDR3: CSASSSRQGASQPQHF
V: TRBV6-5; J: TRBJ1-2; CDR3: CASSSPGRWTNGYTF
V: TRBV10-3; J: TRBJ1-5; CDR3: CATWGGAQPQHF
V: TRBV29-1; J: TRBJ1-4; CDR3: CSTGGGFNEKLFF
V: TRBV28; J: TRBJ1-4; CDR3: CASNTGSHEKLFF
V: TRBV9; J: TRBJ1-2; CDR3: CASGGPFRVRGYTF
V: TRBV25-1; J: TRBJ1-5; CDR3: CASSQVRDGPQHF
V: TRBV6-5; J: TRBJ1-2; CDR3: CASSPTGRPMRYTF
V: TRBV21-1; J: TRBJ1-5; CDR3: CASSKEEGLGNQPQHF
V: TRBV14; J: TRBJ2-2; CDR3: CASSPPNTGELFF
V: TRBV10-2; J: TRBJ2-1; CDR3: CASNADPLEFEQFF
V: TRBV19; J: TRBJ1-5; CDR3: CASSIQDRASNQPQHF
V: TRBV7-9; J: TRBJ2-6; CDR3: CASSLAGANVLTF
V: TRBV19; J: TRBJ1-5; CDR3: CASSRDRVSNQPQHF
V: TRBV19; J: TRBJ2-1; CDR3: CASNRLGPTYNEQFF
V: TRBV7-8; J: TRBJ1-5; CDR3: CARPGGNQPQHF
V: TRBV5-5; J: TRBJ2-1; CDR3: CASSWVAGGSTYNEQFF
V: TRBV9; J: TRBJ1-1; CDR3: CASSVDLNTEAFF
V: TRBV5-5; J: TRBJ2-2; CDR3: CASRLQGADTGELFF
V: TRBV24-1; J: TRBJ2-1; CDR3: CATSDTGTGRNNEQFF
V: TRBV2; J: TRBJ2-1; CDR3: CASTPRLQGNNEQFF
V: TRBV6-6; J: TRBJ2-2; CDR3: CASSGRGTGELFF
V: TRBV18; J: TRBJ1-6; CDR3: CASSPRGRGDNSPLHF
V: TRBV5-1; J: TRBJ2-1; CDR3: CASSLTSGPSYNEQFF
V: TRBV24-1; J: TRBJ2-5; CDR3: CATSETHREETQYF
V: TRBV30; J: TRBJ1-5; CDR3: CAWSLGMSNQPQHF
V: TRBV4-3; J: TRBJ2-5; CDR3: CASSQAHREWETQYF
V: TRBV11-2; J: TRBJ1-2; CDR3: CASSSPYSVYGYTF
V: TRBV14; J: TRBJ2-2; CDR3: CASSRYQGTGELFF
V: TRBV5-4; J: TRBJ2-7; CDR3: CASSPGGYEQYF
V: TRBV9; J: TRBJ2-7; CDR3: CASSVAPGGYEQYF
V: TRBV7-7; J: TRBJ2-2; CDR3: CASSNLRGGGNTGELFF
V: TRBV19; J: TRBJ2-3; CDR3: CASSIRQGTTDTQYF
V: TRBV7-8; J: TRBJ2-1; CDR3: CASSLEPAGDPKGEFF
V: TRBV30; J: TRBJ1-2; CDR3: CAWSPGQGSAGYTF
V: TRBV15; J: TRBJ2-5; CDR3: CATTETSGKIQETQYF
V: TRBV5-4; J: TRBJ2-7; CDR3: CASSPGGAIEQYF
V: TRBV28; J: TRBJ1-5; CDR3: CASIPGQHSQPQHF
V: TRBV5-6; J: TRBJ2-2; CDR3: CASSLRGGLGTGELFF
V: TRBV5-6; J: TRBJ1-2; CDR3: CASSLAWYGYTF
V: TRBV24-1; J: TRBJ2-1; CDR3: CATRAYNEQFF
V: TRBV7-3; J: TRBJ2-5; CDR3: CASSRLAGRETQYF
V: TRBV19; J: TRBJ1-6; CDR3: CASTNRGGEGAPLHF
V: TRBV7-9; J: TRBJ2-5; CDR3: CASSLGGLAGGAVETQYF
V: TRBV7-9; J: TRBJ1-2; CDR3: CASSRGPDGYTF
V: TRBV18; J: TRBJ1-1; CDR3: CASSPGAGVNTEAFF
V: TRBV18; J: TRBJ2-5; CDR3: CASSPPPRETQYF
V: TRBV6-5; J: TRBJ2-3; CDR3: CASTTRDSTDTQYF
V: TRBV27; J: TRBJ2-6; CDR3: CASSSGRRSGANVLTF